The 9 T cell receptor beta chains given below trace back to one sample, sequenced in a study of cytomegalovirus exposure and HLA in healthy donors. The PCR employed 60 Vbeta primers together with 13 Jbeta primers. The protocol was immunoSEQ multiplex PCR, while the TCRdb copy is restricted to in-frame clones and leaves out a portion. The table has hundreds of thousands of clones, 70% to 80% seen once. The sample consisted of PBMCs. All receptors derive from a girl aged 2-10 years in good health and CMV-seronegative.

This chain links TRBV6-1 with TRBJ1-6, with 9 bases fitting TRBD1. V shed 5 bases and J 7 bases; nucleotides not matched to a gene: 3. CDR1 MNHNS and CDR2 SASEGT come from the germline V gene. CDR3 length equals 14 residues. The CDR3 loop is CASSSDRGNSPLHF. CDR3 sequence (DNA): TGTGCCAGCAGTTCGGACAGGGGCAATTCACCCCTCCACTTT.

This chain joins TRBV6-5 and TRBJ1-3; TRBD1 aligns across 7 bases. The CDR3 runs to 14 residues. The V segment lost 5 bases and the J segment 4 bases; nucleotides outside the gene matches: 5. The V gene's germline CDR1 is MNHEY and CDR2 SVGAGI. The CDR3 protein is CASSKTGRGNTIYF. The CDR3 DNA reads TGTGCCAGCAGTAAGACAGGGCGCGGAAACACCATATATTTT.

The table lists this clone with a count of one. V usage is TRBV28 and J usage is TRBJ2-1, with TRBD2 identical over 7 bases. V was clipped by 2 bases and J by 15 bases; unmatched bases: 7. The CDR3 is 12 residues long. The germline V gene has CDR1 MDHEN and CDR2 SYDVKM. The DNA for the CDR3 is TGTGCCAGCAGTTTAGGACTAGATGATGTGTTCTTC. This codes for CASSLGLDDVFF.

J is TRBJ2-1 and V is TRBV5-1, with 7 bases that match TRBD1. The length of the CDR3 is 16 residues. The V gene's germline CDR1 is SGHRS and CDR2 YFSETQ. V lost 1 base to trimming and J lost 0 bases; unmatched junction nucleotides: 4. The CDR3 loop is CASSLTTGDSYNEQFF. CDR3 bases: TGCGCCAGCAGCTTGACAACAGGGGACTCCTACAATGAGCAGTTCTTC.

The V and J genes are TRBV27 and TRBJ1-1; no clear D gene. Germline CDR1 is MNHEY and CDR2 is SMNVEV (reference sequence). V was cut by 8 bases and J by 4 bases, with 11 bases left in between. This CDR3 is 12 amino acids long. The CDR3 sequence is CASSGSGTEAFF. The CDR3 DNA follows: TGTGCCAGCTCGGGGAGTGGCACTGAAGCTTTCTTT.

This clone showed up just a few times. The chain has TRBV5-1 and TRBJ2-7; a weak D match, TRBD1 (5 bases). Trimming left V 5 bases short and J 1 base short, with 7 bases between. The germline CDR1 and CDR2 sequences are SGHRS and YFSETQ. The CDR3 sequence is 12 residues long. CDR3 region: CASRKGSYEQYF. The CDR3 DNA reads as TGCGCCAGCAGAAAGGGGTCCTACGAGCAGTACTTC.

The chain is built from TRBV4-2 and TRBJ2-5; maybe TRBD2 (5 bases). The end of the DNA aligns better with TRBJ2-7, so the J call may be wrong. The CDR3 spans 15 residues. Looked up from germline, CDR1 is LGHNA and CDR2 is YNFKEQ. The CDR3 DNA reads as TGTGCCAGCAGCCAAGATCATGGGAGCTCCTACGAGCAGTACTTC. This sequence encodes CASSQDHGSSYEQYF.

The chain couples TRBV4-1 to TRBJ1-4; 7 bases match TRBD1. The germline V gene encodes CDR1 MGHRA and CDR2 YSYEKL. The CDR3 is 15 residues long. The V gene end was trimmed by 5 bases and the J gene end by 5 bases; junction bases not matched to a gene: 8. As DNA, the CDR3 is TGCGCCAGCAGCAAGGGACAGAAAATAAATGAAAAACTGTTTTTT. Its translation: CASSKGQKINEKLFF.

CDR3 loop: CASSLLWGPRTDTQYF. For the CDR3, the DNA is TGTGCCAGCAGTTTATTATGGGGGCCTCGCACAGATACGCAGTATTTT. The J gene is TRBJ2-3, the V gene TRBV27; the D gene is possibly TRBD1 (6 bases). CDR1 is MNHEY, CDR2 SMNVEV, per germline (reference sequence). The ends were cut back, 1 base at V and 1 base at J, with 12 bases in the middle. The CDR3 sequence is 16 residues long.